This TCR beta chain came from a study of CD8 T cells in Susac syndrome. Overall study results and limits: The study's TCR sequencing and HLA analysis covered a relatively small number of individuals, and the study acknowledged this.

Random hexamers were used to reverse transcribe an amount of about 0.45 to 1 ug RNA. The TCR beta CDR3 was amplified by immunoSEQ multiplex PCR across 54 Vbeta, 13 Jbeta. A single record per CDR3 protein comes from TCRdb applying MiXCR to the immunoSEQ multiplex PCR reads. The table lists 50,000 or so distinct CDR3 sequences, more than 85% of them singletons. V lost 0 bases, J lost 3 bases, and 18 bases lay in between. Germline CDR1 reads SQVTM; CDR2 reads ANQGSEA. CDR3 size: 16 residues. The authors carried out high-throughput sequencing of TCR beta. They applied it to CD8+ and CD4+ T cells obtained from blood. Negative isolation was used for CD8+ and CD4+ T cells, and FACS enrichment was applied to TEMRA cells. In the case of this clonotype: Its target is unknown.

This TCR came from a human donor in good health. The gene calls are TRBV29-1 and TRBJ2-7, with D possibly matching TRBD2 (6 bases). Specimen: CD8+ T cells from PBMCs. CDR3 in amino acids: CSVEESERRGNYEQYF. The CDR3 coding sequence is TGCAGCGTTGAAGAAAGTGAGCGGAGGGGTAACTACGAGCAGTACTTC.